This entry concerns a single T cell receptor (beta chain). Its target is unknown. The sample originates from a study of blood T cells in healthy people across ages. At the level of the study: Template switching retrieved approximately one barcoded beta molecule for each two T cells.

Then a second PCR, running about 7 to 11 cycles, was carried out with a sample-barcoded 5' primer and a J-beta primer mix. TCRdb re-analysed the 5' RACE reads in MiXCR, keeping a single row per CDR3 protein. The profile shows 1.5 million to 2 million distinct CDR3 sequences, just under 50% of them singletons. Study-wide results and limits: Higher diversity, along with more naive CD4+ cells, distinguished long-lived donors from aged donors.

The germline gives CDR1 KGHDR, CDR2 SFDVKD. The CDR3 runs to 15 residues. The ends were cut back, 3 bases at V and 2 bases at J, with 12 bases in the middle. The rearrangement links TRBV24-1 to TRBJ2-5; D is perhaps TRBD1 (5 bases). The receptor's source is a woman between 35 and 50 years old in good health. Sequences were obtained from blood. The CDR3 region has the DNA TGTGCCACCAGTGATGCCAGGGTTAGTCAAGAGACCCAGTACTTC. Its translation: CATSDARVSQETQYF.